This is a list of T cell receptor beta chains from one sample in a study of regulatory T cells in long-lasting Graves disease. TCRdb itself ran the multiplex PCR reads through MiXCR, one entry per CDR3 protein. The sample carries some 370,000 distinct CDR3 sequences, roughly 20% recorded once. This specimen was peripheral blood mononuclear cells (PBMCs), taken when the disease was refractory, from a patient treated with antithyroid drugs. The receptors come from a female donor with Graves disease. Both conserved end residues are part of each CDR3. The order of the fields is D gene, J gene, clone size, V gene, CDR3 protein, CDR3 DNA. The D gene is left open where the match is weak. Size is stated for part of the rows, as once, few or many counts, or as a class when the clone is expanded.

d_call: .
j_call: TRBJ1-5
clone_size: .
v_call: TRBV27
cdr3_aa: CASGAVNPQHF
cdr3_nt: TGTGCCAGCGGTGCGGTCAACCCCCAGCATTTT

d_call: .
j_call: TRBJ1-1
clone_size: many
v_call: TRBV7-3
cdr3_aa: CASSSQDNTEAFF
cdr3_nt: TGTGCCAGCAGCTCGCAGGACAACACTGAAGCTTTCTTT

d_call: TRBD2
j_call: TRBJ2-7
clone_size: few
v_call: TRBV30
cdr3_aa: CAWSVLGAGGYEQYF
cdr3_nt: TGTGCCTGGAGTGTTCTGGGGGCGGGAGGCTACGAGCAGTACTTC

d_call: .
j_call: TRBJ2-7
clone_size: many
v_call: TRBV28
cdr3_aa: CASSFAQSGLSYEQYF
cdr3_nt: TGTGCCAGCAGTTTTGCCCAAAGCGGACTCTCCTACGAGCAGTACTTC

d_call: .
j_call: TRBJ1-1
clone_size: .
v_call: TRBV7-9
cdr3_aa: CASSWEGQVGGNTEAFF
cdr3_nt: TGTGCCAGCAGCTGGGAAGGGCAGGTTGGGGGGAACACTGAAGCTTTCTTT

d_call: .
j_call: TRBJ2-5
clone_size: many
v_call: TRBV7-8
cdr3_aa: CASSSTGLAAGETQYF
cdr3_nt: TGTGCCAGCAGCTCCACCGGGCTGGCGGCGGGAGAGACCCAGTACTTC

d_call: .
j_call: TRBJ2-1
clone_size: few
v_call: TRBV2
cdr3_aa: CASIPRSGRNEQFF
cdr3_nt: TGTGCCAGCATCCCCCGATCGGGCCGCAATGAGCAGTTCTTC

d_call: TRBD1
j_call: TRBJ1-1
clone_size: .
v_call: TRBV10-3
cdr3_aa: CAIGTAGGKGDTEAFF
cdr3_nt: TGTGCCATCGGGACGGCAGGGGGTAAGGGGGACACTGAAGCTTTCTTT

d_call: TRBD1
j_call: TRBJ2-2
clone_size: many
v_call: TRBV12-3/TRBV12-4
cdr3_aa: CASNTRTGGNTGELFF
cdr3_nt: TGTGCCAGCAATACTCGGACAGGGGGCAACACCGGGGAGCTGTTTTTT

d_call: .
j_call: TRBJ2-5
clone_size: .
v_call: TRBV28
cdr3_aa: CASSPAGTPGNEETQYF
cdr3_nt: TGTGCCAGCAGTCCGGCTGGGACTCCGGGGAATGAAGAGACCCAGTACTTC

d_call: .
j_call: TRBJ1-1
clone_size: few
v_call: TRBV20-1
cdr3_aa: CSAETPGGNTEAFF
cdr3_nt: TGCAGTGCAGAGACCCCCGGGGGGAACACTGAAGCTTTCTTT

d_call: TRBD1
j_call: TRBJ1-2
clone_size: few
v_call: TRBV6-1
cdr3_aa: CASSSWGQGVLIRNYGYTF
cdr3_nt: TGTGCCAGCAGCTCATGGGGACAGGGGGTCTTAATCCGAAACTATGGCTACACCTTC

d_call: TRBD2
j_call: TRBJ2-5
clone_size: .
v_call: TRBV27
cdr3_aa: CASSGPGLADIPSYNEQYF
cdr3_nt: TGTGCCAGCAGTGGACCGGGACTAGCGGATATACCTTCCTACAATGAGCAGTACTTC

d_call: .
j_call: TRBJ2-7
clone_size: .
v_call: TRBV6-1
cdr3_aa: CASSRTGEQYF
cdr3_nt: TGTGCCAGCAGCCGGACCGGAGAGCAGTACTTC

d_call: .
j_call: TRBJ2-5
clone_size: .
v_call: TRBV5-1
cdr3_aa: CASSSGHTETQYF
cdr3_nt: TGCGCCAGCAGCTCTGGACATACAGAGACCCAGTACTTC

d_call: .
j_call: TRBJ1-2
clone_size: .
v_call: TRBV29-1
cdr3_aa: CSVEGGGDYGYTF
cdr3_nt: TGCAGCGTTGAGGGGGGGGGAGACTATGGCTACACCTTC

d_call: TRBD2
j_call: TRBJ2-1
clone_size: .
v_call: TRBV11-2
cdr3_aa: CASSYGTSDLERGEQFF
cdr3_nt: TGTGCCAGCAGTTATGGGACTAGCGACCTAGAGCGGGGTGAGCAGTTCTTC

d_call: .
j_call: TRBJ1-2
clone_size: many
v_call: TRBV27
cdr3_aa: CASSLGPTGYGYTF
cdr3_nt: TGTGCCAGCAGTTTGGGACCCACAGGGTATGGCTACACCTTC

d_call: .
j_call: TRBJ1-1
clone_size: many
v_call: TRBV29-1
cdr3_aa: CSVETGPEAFF
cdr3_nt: TGCAGCGTCGAAACAGGGCCCGAAGCTTTCTTT

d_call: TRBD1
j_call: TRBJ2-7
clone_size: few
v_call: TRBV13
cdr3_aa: CASSLGGQVSYEQYF
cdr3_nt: TGTGCCAGCAGCTTAGGGGGACAGGTCTCCTACGAGCAGTACTTC

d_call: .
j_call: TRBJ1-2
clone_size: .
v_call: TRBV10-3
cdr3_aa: CAISLNDVGNYGYTF
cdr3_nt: TGTGCCATCAGCCTTAATGACGTCGGTAACTATGGCTACACCTTC

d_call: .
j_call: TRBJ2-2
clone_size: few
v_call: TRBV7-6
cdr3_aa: CASSLRFGELFF
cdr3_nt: TGTGCCAGCAGCCTAAGGTTCGGGGAGCTGTTTTTT

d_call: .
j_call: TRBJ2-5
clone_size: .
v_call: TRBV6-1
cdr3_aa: CASSRDLQETQYF
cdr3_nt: TGTGCCAGCAGCCGGGACTTACAAGAGACCCAGTACTTC

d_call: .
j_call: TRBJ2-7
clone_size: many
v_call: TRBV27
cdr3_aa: CASGGARSYEQYF
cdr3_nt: TGTGCCAGCGGCGGGGCTAGATCCTACGAGCAGTACTTC

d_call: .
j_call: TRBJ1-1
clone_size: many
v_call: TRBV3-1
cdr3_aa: CASSQETDEAFF
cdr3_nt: TGTGCCAGCAGCCAAGAGACCGATGAAGCTTTCTTT

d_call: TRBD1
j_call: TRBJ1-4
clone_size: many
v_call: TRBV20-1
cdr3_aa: CSAMTGGWNEKLFF
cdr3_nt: TGCAGTGCCATGACAGGGGGCTGGAATGAAAAACTGTTTTTT

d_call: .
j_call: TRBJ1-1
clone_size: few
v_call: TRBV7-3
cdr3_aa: CASSALQRRGPRSGNTEAFF
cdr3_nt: TGTGCCAGCAGCGCCCTACAAAGAAGGGGCCCCAGGTCGGGGAACACTGAAGCTTTCTTT

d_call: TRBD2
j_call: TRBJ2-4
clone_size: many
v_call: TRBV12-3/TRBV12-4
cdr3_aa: CASSLPGLASFQYF
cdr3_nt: TGTGCCAGCAGTTTACCGGGACTAGCGAGTTTTCAGTACTTC

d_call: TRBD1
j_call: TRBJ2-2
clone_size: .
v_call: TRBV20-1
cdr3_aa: CSAEDRANTGELFF
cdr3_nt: TGCAGTGCCGAAGACAGGGCTAACACCGGGGAGCTGTTTTTT

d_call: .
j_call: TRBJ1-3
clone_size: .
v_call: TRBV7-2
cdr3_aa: CASSLALRVPGNTIYF
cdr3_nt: TGTGCCAGCAGCTTAGCGCTTCGGGTGCCTGGAAACACCATATATTTT

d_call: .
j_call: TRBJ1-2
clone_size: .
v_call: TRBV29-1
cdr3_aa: CSVERTDADYGYTF
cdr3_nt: TGCAGCGTTGAAAGAACGGACGCAGACTATGGCTACACCTTC

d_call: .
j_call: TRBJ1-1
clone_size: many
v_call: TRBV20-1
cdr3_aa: CSANTDRNTEAFF
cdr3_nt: TGCAGTGCTAACACGGACAGGAACACTGAAGCTTTCTTT

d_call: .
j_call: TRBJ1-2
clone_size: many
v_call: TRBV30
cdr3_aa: CALSGAKGYTF
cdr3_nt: TGTGCCTTATCAGGGGCCAAGGGCTACACCTTC

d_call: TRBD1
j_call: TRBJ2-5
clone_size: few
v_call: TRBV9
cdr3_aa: CASSFGQGQETQYF
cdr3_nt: TGTGCCAGCAGCTTTGGACAGGGTCAAGAGACCCAGTACTTC

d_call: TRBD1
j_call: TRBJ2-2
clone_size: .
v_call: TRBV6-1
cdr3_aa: CASSLVQGSGELFF
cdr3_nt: TGTGCCAGCAGCCTAGTACAGGGGTCCGGGGAGCTGTTTTTT

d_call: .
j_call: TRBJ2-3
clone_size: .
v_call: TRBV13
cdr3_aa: CASSWGWADTDTQYF
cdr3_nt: TGTGCCAGCAGCTGGGGCTGGGCGGACACAGATACGCAGTATTTT

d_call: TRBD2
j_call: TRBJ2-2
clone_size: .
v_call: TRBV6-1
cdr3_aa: CATGLAGVTGELFF
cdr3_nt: TGTGCCACTGGACTAGCGGGAGTCACCGGGGAGCTGTTTTTT

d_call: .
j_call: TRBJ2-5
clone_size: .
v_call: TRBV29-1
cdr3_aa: CSGGPSQETQYF
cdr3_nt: TGCAGCGGCGGGCCCAGCCAAGAGACCCAGTACTTC

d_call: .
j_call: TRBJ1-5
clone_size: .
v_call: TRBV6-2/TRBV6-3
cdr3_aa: CASSYKGGSNQPQHF
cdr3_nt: TGTGCCAGCAGTTATAAGGGAGGTAGCAATCAGCCCCAGCATTTT

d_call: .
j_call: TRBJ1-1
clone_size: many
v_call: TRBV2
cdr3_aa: CVTTRGGDTEAFF
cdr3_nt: TGTGTCACAACCCGGGGGGGGGACACTGAAGCTTTCTTT

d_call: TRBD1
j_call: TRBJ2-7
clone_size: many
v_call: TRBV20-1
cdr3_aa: CSAPGQGLTYEQYF
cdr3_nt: TGCAGTGCGCCGGGACAGGGGTTAACCTACGAGCAGTACTTC

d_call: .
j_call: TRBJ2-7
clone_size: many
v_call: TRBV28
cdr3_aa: CASTLWDTPYEQYF
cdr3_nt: TGTGCCAGCACCCTATGGGACACCCCCTACGAGCAGTACTTC

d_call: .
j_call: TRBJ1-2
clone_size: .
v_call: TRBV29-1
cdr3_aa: CSVEEAGYGYTF
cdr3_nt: TGCAGCGTTGAAGAAGCGGGTTATGGCTACACCTTC

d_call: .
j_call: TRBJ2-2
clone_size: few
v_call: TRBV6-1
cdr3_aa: CASIRTQSRGELFF
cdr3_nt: TGTGCCAGCATCCGAACACAAAGCCGCGGGGAGCTGTTTTTT

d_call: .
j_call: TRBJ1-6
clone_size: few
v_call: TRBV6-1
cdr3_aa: CASSRVQRSPLHF
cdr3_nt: TGTGCCAGCAGTCGAGTACAACGCTCACCCCTCCACTTT

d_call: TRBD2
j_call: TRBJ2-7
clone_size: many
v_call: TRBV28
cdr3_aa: CASSGASGNSYEQYF
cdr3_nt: TGTGCCAGCAGTGGAGCTAGCGGAAACTCCTACGAGCAGTACTTC

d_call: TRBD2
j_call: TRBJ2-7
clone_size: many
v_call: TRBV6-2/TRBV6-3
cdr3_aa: CASSSTVAGAVPEQYF
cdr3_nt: TGTGCCAGCAGTTCGACAGTAGCGGGAGCGGTCCCCGAGCAGTACTTC

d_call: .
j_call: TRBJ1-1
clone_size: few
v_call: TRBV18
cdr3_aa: CASSPRAQTFEAFF
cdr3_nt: TGTGCCAGCTCACCAAGGGCACAGACTTTTGAAGCTTTCTTT

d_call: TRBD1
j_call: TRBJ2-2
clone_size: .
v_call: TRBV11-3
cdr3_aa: CASGSGTGVYGELLF
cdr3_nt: TGTGCCAGCGGCTCCGGGACAGGAGTGTACGGGGAGCTGCTTTTT

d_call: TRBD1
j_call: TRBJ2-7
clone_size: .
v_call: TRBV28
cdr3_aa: CASSLRGFLSEQYF
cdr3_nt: TGTGCCAGCAGCCTCAGGGGGTTCCTTTCCGAGCAGTACTTC

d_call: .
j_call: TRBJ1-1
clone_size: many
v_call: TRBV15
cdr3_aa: CATSTSTGGLNTEAFF
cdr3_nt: TGTGCCACCAGCACCTCAACTGGGGGGCTGAACACTGAAGCTTTCTTT

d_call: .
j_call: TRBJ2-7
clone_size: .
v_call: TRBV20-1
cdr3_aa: CSARDQGGPIYEQYF
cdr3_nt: TGCAGTGCTAGAGATCAGGGAGGACCTATCTACGAGCAGTACTTC

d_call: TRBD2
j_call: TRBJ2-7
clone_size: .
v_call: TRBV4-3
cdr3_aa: CASSQDRDHPGGEQYF
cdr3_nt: TGCGCCAGCAGCCAAGATCGGGATCACCCCGGGGGGGAGCAGTACTTC

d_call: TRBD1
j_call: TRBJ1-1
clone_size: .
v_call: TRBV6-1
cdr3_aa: CASKRSGGWEMNTEAFF
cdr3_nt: TGTGCCAGCAAAAGGTCAGGGGGCTGGGAAATGAACACTGAAGCTTTCTTT

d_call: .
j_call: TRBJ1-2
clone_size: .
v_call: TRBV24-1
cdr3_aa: CATSDFQDGEYGYTF
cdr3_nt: TGTGCCACCAGTGATTTTCAGGACGGTGAATATGGCTACACCTTC

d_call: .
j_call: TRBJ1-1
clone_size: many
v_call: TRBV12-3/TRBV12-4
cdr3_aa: CASSQGNVGTMNTEAFF
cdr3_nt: TGTGCCAGCAGTCAGGGTAATGTTGGGACGATGAACACTGAAGCTTTCTTT

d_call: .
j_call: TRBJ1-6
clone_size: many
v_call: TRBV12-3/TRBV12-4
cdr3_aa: CASSQDRQSPLHF
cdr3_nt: TGTGCCAGCAGCCAAGACAGGCAATCACCCCTCCACTTT

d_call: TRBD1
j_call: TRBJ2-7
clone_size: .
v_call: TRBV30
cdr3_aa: CAWSSWTGGLVNF
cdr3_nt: TGTGCCTGGAGTAGTTGGACAGGGGGTCTTGTGAACTTC

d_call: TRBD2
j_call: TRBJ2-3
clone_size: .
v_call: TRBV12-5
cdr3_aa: CASPPRGRASTDTQYF
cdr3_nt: TGTGCTAGTCCCCCTCGCGGGAGGGCCTCCACAGATACGCAGTATTTT